Listed here is a single T cell receptor beta chain. The sample originates from a study of blood T cell repertoires in COVID-19. Study-level background: The samples span acute and convalescent COVID-19 from the United States, Italy and Spain.

J lost 0 bases, V lost 0 bases, and 11 bases had no gene match. The CDR3 consists of 20 residues. Germline V CDR1 and CDR2: LGHNA, YSLEER. The repertoire was sequenced with immunoSEQ multiplex PCR; TCRdb's copy has only in-frame clones and lacks some. Of under 150,000 clones listed, more than 65% are singletons. Input material: peripheral blood. The TCR comes from a human donor in a cohort sampled during active COVID-19. This chain joins TRBV4-3 and TRBJ1-6; 7 bases are shared with TRBD1. This CDR3 reads CASSQESQRGQSSYNSPLHF. CDR3 sequence (DNA): TGCGCCAGCAGCCAAGAAAGCCAAAGGGGACAGAGCTCCTATAATTCACCCCTCCACTTT.